Listed below are T cell receptor beta chains from one sample, sequenced in a study of blood T cells in healthy people across ages. TCRdb re-analysed the 5' RACE reads in MiXCR, keeping a single row per CDR3 protein. Of about 400,000 distinct CDR3 sequences listed, roughly half are singletons. The sample was blood. These receptors came from a man in his 60s in good health. The conserved cysteine and the conserved F or W are not part of the CDR3 here. Fields, in order: V gene, J gene, CDR3 protein.

TRBV10-3	TRBJ2-4	AISESNKNIQY
TRBV11-2	TRBJ2-7	VSSQNHEGEQY
TRBV11-3	TRBJ2-7	ASTKQGAIFPLNEQY
TRBV20-1	TRBJ1-6	SASRQEGSPLH
TRBV7-3	TRBJ2-3	ASSPPGSGSAQY
TRBV2	TRBJ2-5	ASRAGTKETQY
TRBV5-1	TRBJ2-1	ASSWGTSGLYNEQF
TRBV5-1	TRBJ2-5	ASSLDERETQY
TRBV20-1	TRBJ1-2	SARDPANYGYT
TRBV20-1	TRBJ2-7	SATLREREQY
TRBV12-3/TRBV12-4	TRBJ2-3	ASSRGLAGGPPADTQY
TRBV4-3	TRBJ2-3	ASSQRPRGPSTDTQY
TRBV27	TRBJ2-1	ASSLVVSGGGEQF
TRBV20-1	TRBJ1-6	SARGVSHSDSPLH
TRBV28	TRBJ2-5	ASRRLAGVYGQY
TRBV7-2	TRBJ2-5	ASRHKRVQETQY
TRBV7-2	TRBJ2-7	ASSLALRRAEQY
TRBV5-8	TRBJ1-1	ASSLGSAGLVLAF
TRBV7-6	TRBJ2-1	ASSSNRDNEQF
TRBV12-3/TRBV12-4	TRBJ2-1	ASNLGVNEQF
TRBV20-1	TRBJ2-3	SATDRGSYITDTQY
TRBV5-5	TRBJ2-3	ASSRSPSTDTQY
TRBV9	TRBJ1-6	ASSPGQGSYNSPLH
TRBV6-5	TRBJ2-6	ASSYSTQGSSPGANVLT
TRBV6-2/TRBV6-3	TRBJ2-5	ASSFGQKETQY
TRBV7-9	TRBJ2-4	ASIPPGIAKNIQY
TRBV2	NA	ASSLGSLGLLDNEQY
TRBV15	TRBJ2-4	ATSREPRGYRVLY
TRBV5-1	TRBJ2-3	ASSTKGVQDTQY
TRBV20-1	TRBJ2-3	SASRGGEGTDTQY
TRBV28	TRBJ2-7	ASGRGYEQY
TRBV4-2	TRBJ2-7	ASSQEWTAGYEQY
TRBV5-1	TRBJ2-7	ASSSQRSSYEQY
TRBV7-2	TRBJ2-1	ASSFRGGEQF
TRBV20-1	TRBJ2-7	SAKDGAYEQY
TRBV12-3/TRBV12-4	TRBJ2-3	ASSPVVATDTQY
TRBV6-2/TRBV6-3	TRBJ2-7	ASSGIDKGAWDEQY
TRBV2	TRBJ2-5	ASSDGWGETQY
TRBV7-2	TRBJ2-3	ASSHAGLAATDTQY
TRBV5-1	TRBJ2-5	ASSPLRGVNLETQY
TRBV14	TRBJ1-2	ASSQREAAYGYT
TRBV30	TRBJ2-3	AWSVKGSGTGLSTQY
TRBV12-3/TRBV12-4	TRBJ2-7	ASSSNIGAGGYEQY
TRBV6-5	TRBJ2-1	ASIAGTAEDYNEQF
TRBV7-9	TRBJ1-1	ASSLRKIETPVAEAF
TRBV20-1	TRBJ2-7	SAYRDSAAYEQY
TRBV15	TRBJ1-6	ATGETAYNSPLH
TRBV7-6	TRBJ1-2	ASSEIDGNYDYT
TRBV7-2	TRBJ2-4	ASSQQTVQY
TRBV6-5	TRBJ2-4	ASSQGNIQY
TRBV20-1	TRBJ2-4	SASNSTVLAKNIQY